These 25 T cell receptor beta chains share one sample of origin, sequenced in a study of T cell clones after liver transplantation. Only in-frame clones appear in the TCRdb table, and some are missing; sequencing was by immunoSEQ multiplex PCR. The data hold under 35,000 clones, with around 94% observed a single time. The source material was CD8+ T cells from blood, sampled 12 months after liver transplant. The source is a human patient who received a liver transplant. Some of the T cells may derive from the graft donor.

The gene calls are TRBV19 and TRBJ1-1, with TRBD1 as a possible D gene (5 bases). Germline CDR1 is LNHDA and CDR2 is SQIVND (reference sequence). V lost 7 bases, J lost 11 bases, and 26 bases lay in between. The CDR3 spans 15 residues. The CDR3: CASKEYGQGPSPAFF. The CDR3 nucleotides are TGTGCCAGTAAGGAATACGGGCAGGGCCCAAGCCCGGCTTTCTTT.

V gene TRBV7-9 combines with J gene TRBJ2-1; D is ambiguous. Per germline, CDR1 SEHNR and CDR2 FQNEAQ (reference sequence). The length of the CDR3 is 15 residues. Trimming removed 6 bases from V and 4 bases from J, with 16 bases in between. CDR3 residues: CASRMGSETYNEQFF. As DNA, the CDR3 is TGTGCCAGCAGGATGGGATCAGAAACTTACAATGAGCAGTTCTTC.

This clone was observed a few times. The gene calls are TRBV6-6 and TRBJ1-5; D is perhaps TRBD1 (5 bases). CDR3 size: 14 residues. From germline, CDR1 is MNHNY and CDR2 SVGAGI (reference sequence). Trimming shortened V by 2 bases and J by 4 bases, and 9 bases separated the two germline ends. CDR3 loop: CASSYPGTNQPQHF. The CDR3 bases are TGTGCCAGCAGTTACCCAGGGACTAATCAGCCCCAGCATTTT.

The table lists this clone with a few counts. The chain employs TRBV2 and TRBJ2-2, with TRBD2 matching 11 bases. Germline CDR1 and CDR2: SNHLY and FYNNEI. Trimming took 8 bases from V and 1 from J; bases not matched to a gene: 6. The CDR3 sequence is 16 residues long. CDR3 protein: CASLETSGVNTGELFF. CDR3 nucleotides: TGTGCCAGCTTAGAGACTAGCGGGGTGAACACCGGGGAGCTGTTTTTT. Drawing the rest from reference TRBV2 and TRBJ2-2, the complete variable domain is EPEVTQTPSHQVTQMGQEVILRCVPISNHLYFYWYRQILGQKVEFLVSFYNNEISEKSEIFDDQFSVERPDGSNFTLKIRSTKLEDSAMYFCASLETSGVNTGELFFGEGSRLTVL.

The rearrangement uses TRBV18 and TRBJ2-1, with D uncertain. The CDR3 is 11 residues long. V dropped 2 bases and J dropped 5 bases, with 1 base sitting between them. Germline V gene data show CDR1 as KGHSH and CDR2 as LQKENI. The CDR3 coding sequence is TGTGCCAGCTCACCAGACAATGAGCAGTTCTTC. Protein: CASSPDNEQFF.

The chain links TRBV6-6 to TRBJ1-1; D is possibly TRBD1 (6 bases). The CDR3 runs 15 residues. V dropped 2 bases and J dropped 1 base, with 11 bases sitting between them. Germline V gene sequence: CDR1 MNHNY, CDR2 SVGAGI (reference sequence). DNA for the CDR3: TGTGCCAGCAGTTACCTGGACAGCTGGAACACTGAAGCTTTCTTT. This translates into CASSYLDSWNTEAFF.

J is TRBJ2-4 and V is TRBV16; 7 positions match TRBD2. Germline CDR1 reads KGHSY; CDR2 reads FQNENV. The CDR3 totals 11 residues. J was trimmed by 8 bases and V by 8 bases; bases with no gene match: 3. The CDR3 DNA sequence: TGTGCCAGCCAGGGAGGGGACATTCAGTACTTC. Amino acids: CASQGGDIQYF.

The chain combines TRBV7-3 with TRBJ2-7; D might be TRBD1 or TRBD2, each matching 5 bases. The V gene's germline CDR1 is SGHTA and CDR2 FQGTGA. The CDR3 consists of 13 residues. V lost 5 bases and J 5 bases, leaving 13 bases between the germline ends. The CDR3: CASSAPGTNEQYF. As DNA, the CDR3 is TGTGCCAGCAGCGCCCCCGGGACCAACGAGCAGTACTTC.

The rearrangement uses TRBV19 and TRBJ1-3; the D gene is possibly TRBD1 (5 bases). This CDR3 spans 17 amino acids. The germline V gene encodes CDR1 LNHDA and CDR2 SQIVND (reference sequence). Trimming left V 4 bases short and J 1 base short, with 17 bases between. The CDR3 here is CASSTTRTGVSGNTIYF. The CDR3 region has the DNA TGTGCCAGTAGTACAACGAGAACGGGGGTATCTGGAAACACCATATATTTT.

J is TRBJ2-1 and V is TRBV13; no reliable D call. There are 12 residues in the CDR3. Deletions cut 7 bases from V and 3 bases from J, with 7 bases between. Germline lookup yields CDR1 PRHDT and CDR2 FYEKMQ (reference sequence). CDR3 region: CASKNSYNEQFF. The DNA for the CDR3 is TGTGCCAGCAAGAACAGCTACAATGAGCAGTTCTTC.

The chain uses TRBV4-2 and TRBJ2-1; 10 positions match TRBD1. V shed 3 bases, J shed 1 base, and the junction held 6 bases outside the gene matches. The length of the CDR3 is 17 residues. Germline CDR1 LGHNA, CDR2 YNFKEQ. The CDR3, as DNA: TGTGCCAGCAGCCAGGACAGGGGGACGGTTTCCTACAATGAGCAGTTCTTC. Translated, it gives CASSQDRGTVSYNEQFF.

The chain joins TRBV5-6 to TRBJ2-7; 8 nucleotides match TRBD1. V gave up 3 bases and J gave up 9 bases; unmatched junction bases: 5. In germline, CDR1 is SGHDT, CDR2 YYEEEE. The CDR3 contains 12 residues. The CDR3 sequence: CASSWSGGVQYF. The CDR3 DNA sequence: TGTGCCAGCAGCTGGTCAGGGGGCGTGCAGTACTTC.

The chain links TRBV6-5 to TRBJ2-7, with 7 positions matching TRBD2. There are 15 residues in the CDR3. Germline values: CDR1 MNHEY, CDR2 SVGAGI. Trimming at V came to 0 bases and at J to 2 bases, leaving 4 bases not matched to a gene. CDR3 sequence reads: CASSYSGEGTYEQYF. In DNA form, the CDR3 reads TGTGCCAGCAGTTACTCCGGGGAGGGCACCTACGAGCAGTACTTC.

This rearrangement joins TRBV11-3 to TRBJ1-2, with TRBD1 identical over 8 bases. The germline gives CDR1 SGHNT, CDR2 YENEEA. V was clipped by 4 bases and J by 4 bases; unmatched bases: 8. This CDR3 has 15 amino acids. CDR3 region: CASSSPGGAGYGYTF. The CDR3 bases are TGTGCCAGCAGCTCCCCAGGGGGCGCGGGCTATGGCTACACCTTC.

The chain recombines TRBV30 with TRBJ2-1; 14 bases fit TRBD2. This CDR3 spans 19 amino acids. Germline CDR1 and CDR2: GTSNPN and SVGIG (reference sequence). V trimming: 4 bases; J trimming: 1 base; junction bases outside the gene matches: 12. The CDR3 region is CAWNRPGLAGVRSYNEQFF. CDR3 nucleotides: TGTGCCTGGAACCGACCGGGACTAGCGGGAGTAAGGTCCTACAATGAGCAGTTCTTC.

The chain couples TRBV18 to TRBJ2-4; the D gene is possibly TRBD2 (5 bases). This CDR3 is 16 amino acids long. The ends were cut back, 4 bases at V and 8 bases at J, with 21 bases in the middle. Per germline, CDR1 KGHSH and CDR2 LQKENI. Here the CDR3 DNA reads TGTGCCAGCTCACGGATGGTACGGGGTTGGGCTGACATTCAGTACTTC. Its protein is CASSRMVRGWADIQYF.

The chain joins TRBV4-1 to TRBJ1-1; no firm D call. Between the trimmed V and J ends, which lost 2 bases and 1 base, there was a span of 5 bases. This CDR3 contains 13 residues. CDR1 and CDR2 from the germline V gene are MGHRA and YSYEKL. DNA of the CDR3: TGCGCCAGCAGCCAACGGGGGAACACTGAAGCTTTCTTT. Protein product: CASSQRGNTEAFF.

This chain joins TRBV7-8 and TRBJ1-4; D gene unclear. V was shortened by 1 base and J by 1 base, with 7 bases between the two germline ends. CDR1 and CDR2 (germline): SGHVS, FQNEAQ. The CDR3 has 15 residues. CDR3 protein: CASSLERVTNEKLFF. The CDR3 DNA reads TGTGCCAGCAGCTTAGAAAGGGTAACTAATGAAAAACTGTTTTTT.

This chain joins TRBV27 and TRBJ1-1; a possible D gene is TRBD1 (5 bases). The CDR3 spans 14 residues. The germline gives CDR1 MNHEY, CDR2 SMNVEV (reference sequence). V was trimmed by 2 bases and J by 0 bases, leaving 7 bases between them. DNA for the CDR3: TGTGCCAGCAGTTTACAGGGCATGAACACTGAAGCTTTCTTT. Translated: CASSLQGMNTEAFF.

This clone was seen just once. The rearrangement links TRBV4-1 to TRBJ1-1; 8 bases agree with TRBD1. V shed 2 bases, J shed 4 bases, and the junction held 9 bases outside the gene matches. The length of the CDR3 is 16 residues. From germline, CDR1 is MGHRA and CDR2 YSYEKL. In DNA, the CDR3 is TGCGCCAGCAGCCAAACGGACAGGGCTTCCTCCACTGAAGCTTTCTTT. Its protein product is CASSQTDRASSTEAFF.

The chain combines TRBV11-2 with TRBJ2-7; 7 bases agree with TRBD1. This CDR3 has 14 residues. After removal of 5 bases from V and 2 bases from J, the junction contained 6 bases not matched to a gene. Looked up from germline, CDR1 is SGHAT and CDR2 is FQNNGV. The CDR3 DNA reads as TGTGCCAGCAGCCTCGGGACAGCGACCTACGAGCAGTACTTC. It translates to CASSLGTATYEQYF.

This clone was recorded only once. J is TRBJ2-2 and V is TRBV28; D is ambiguous. Trimming stripped 4 bases from V and 1 base from J, with 10 bases between. The germline CDR1 and CDR2 sequences are MDHEN and SYDVKM. The CDR3 is made up of 15 amino acids. The CDR3 region has the DNA TGTGCCAGCAGTTCGAGGACGGTGAACACCGGGGAGCTGTTTTTT. Amino acid sequence: CASSSRTVNTGELFF.

This clone is termed medium-sized. The J gene is TRBJ2-5, the V gene TRBV2; maybe TRBD2 (5 bases). V lost 6 bases, J lost 7 bases, and 15 bases lay in between. The germline V gene has CDR1 SNHLY and CDR2 FYNNEI. CDR3 length: 13 amino acids. For the CDR3, the DNA is TGTGCCAGCAGGGGTATCGCCGAGGGGACCCAGTACTTC. Protein product: CASRGIAEGTQYF.

A single count supports this clone. The chain uses TRBV5-6 and TRBJ2-6; TRBD1 might be the D (6 bases). Germline V gene data show CDR1 as SGHDT and CDR2 as YYEEEE. The germline V and J ends were trimmed by 3 bases and 2 bases, with 9 bases remaining between them. This CDR3 spans 15 amino acids. The CDR3 bases are TGTGCCAGCAGCTCGACAGGCGCTGGGGCCAACGTCCTGACTTTC. Amino acids: CASSSTGAGANVLTF.

The CDR3 bases are TGTGCCAGCAGCCTACCCCTGGGGACTAGCGGGATATTGAATGAGCAGTTCTTC. It is translated as CASSLPLGTSGILNEQFF. The rearrangement joins TRBV7-9 to TRBJ2-1; 13 bases match TRBD2. This CDR3 has 18 residues. V lost 5 bases, J lost 7 bases, and 14 bases stayed unmatched. Looked up from germline, CDR1 is SEHNR and CDR2 is FQNEAQ (reference sequence).